Listed here are 15 T cell receptor beta chains from one sample, sequenced in a study of T cell repertoires in cytomegalovirus infection. TCRdb re-called the reads with MiXCR, one entry per CDR3 protein. The sample has fewer than 700,000 distinct CDR3 sequences, approximately 24% seen once; the top ten hold under 8.5%. Material: CD8+ T cells from PBMCs. These receptors were obtained from a human donor in good health (CMV status not recorded). Some clones in this sample may be carry-over from other donors' samples.

The chain couples TRBV6-6 to TRBJ2-7; D is perhaps TRBD1 (6 bases). The CDR3 is 15 amino acids. Between the trimmed V and J ends, which lost 0 bases and 4 bases, there was a span of 13 bases. Per germline, CDR1 MNHNY and CDR2 SVGAGI (reference sequence). The CDR3 DNA reads TGTGCCAGCAGTTACTCGAGGCACAGGGATTACGAGCAGTACGTC. Its protein is CASSYSRHRDYEQYV.

J is TRBJ1-6 and V is TRBV2; TRBD1 agrees at 8 bases. Germline assignment: CDR1 SNHLY and CDR2 FYNNEI. This CDR3 spans 14 amino acids. V shed 8 bases, J shed 6 bases, and the junction held 6 bases outside the gene matches. CDR3 in DNA: TGTGCCAGCTGGAATGGACAGGGTAATTCACCCCTCCACTTT. Encoded protein: CASWNGQGNSPLHF.

This clonotype has at least ten counts. A read error may account for a junction end that differs from germline. CDR3 DNA sequence: TGTGCCAGCGGCTTTGACGAGCAGTACTTC. This encodes CASGFDEQYF. This chain uses TRBV7-9 with TRBJ2-7; no clear D gene. The germline V gene has CDR1 SEHNR and CDR2 FQNEAQ (reference sequence). The CDR3 has 10 residues.

The chain joins TRBV4-2 to TRBJ1-1; D call uncertain. V shed 0 bases and J shed 4 bases, with 9 bases lying between them. The CDR3 runs to 14 residues. CDR1 is LGHNA, CDR2 YNFKEQ, per germline. The CDR3 here is CASSQDPTATEAFF. The CDR3 DNA reads as TGTGCCAGCAGCCAAGATCCGACTGCCACTGAAGCTTTCTTT.

This chain connects TRBV29-1 to TRBJ2-1; 8 nucleotides match TRBD2. The V gene end was trimmed by 7 bases and the J gene end by 7 bases; junction bases not matched to a gene: 9. The V gene's germline CDR1 is SQVTM and CDR2 ANQGSEA. The length of the CDR3 is 13 residues. The DNA of the CDR3 is TGCAGCGCTTACCCGGGGGGGGAGAATGAGCAGTTCTTC. It translates to CSAYPGGENEQFF.

Comment on this clonotype: A read error may be the cause here, since a much bigger clone is one base away. The chain links TRBV6-1 to TRBJ1-2, with D uncertain. This CDR3 contains 14 residues. Germline loops: CDR1 MNHNS, CDR2 SASEGT. V lost 1 base, J lost 4 bases, and 10 bases lay in between. The CDR3 DNA follows: TGTGCCAGCAGTGAAGAAGTCGACTTCTATGGCTACACCTTC. Translation: CASSEEVDFYGYTF.

Comment on this clonotype: A much larger clone differs from this one at a single base, so this may be a read error. V gene TRBV7-4 combines with J gene TRBJ1-2; 10 nucleotides align to TRBD1. CDR1 and CDR2 (germline): SGHVT, SQSDAQ. The CDR3 consists of 15 residues. The CDR3 DNA follows: TGTGCCAGCAGCGGAGGGACAGGGGACCTTTATGGCTACGCCTTC. Translating it yields CASSGGTGDLYGYAF.

This clonotype was counted only a few times. CDR3 loop: CASSQSSAEGHYTGELFF. CDR3 nucleotides: TGCGCCAGCAGTCAATCGTCAGCGGAAGGGCATTACACCGGGGAGCTGTTTTTT. This sequence joins TRBV23-1 and TRBJ2-2, with D tentatively TRBD2 (5 bases). TRBV23-1 qualifies as an ORF whose function is uncertain. The CDR3 extends over 18 amino acids. Between the trimmed V and J ends, which lost 0 bases and 3 bases, there was a span of 17 bases.

J is TRBJ2-1 and V is TRBV3-1, with 10 bases identical to TRBD1. The CDR3 is made up of 16 amino acids. The V and J ends lost 4 bases and 4 bases, in that order; junction bases with no gene match: 7. Germline CDR1 is LGHDT and CDR2 is YNNKEL (reference sequence). In DNA, the CDR3 is TGTGCCAGCAGCCCCCGGGACAGGGGCCTGTACAATGAGCAGTTCTTC. Residues: CASSPRDRGLYNEQFF.

This chain links TRBV2 with TRBJ2-5, with D perhaps TRBD1 (6 bases). The length of the CDR3 is 14 residues. CDR1 and CDR2 (germline): SNHLY, FYNNEI. Trimming removed 8 bases at V and 5 bases at J, with 18 bases between. The CDR3 is CASFGRGPKETQYF. The CDR3 coding sequence is TGTGCCAGCTTTGGCAGGGGTCCAAAGGAGACCCAGTACTTC.

A few counts support this clonotype. This sequence joins TRBV7-9 and TRBJ2-7; 7 nucleotides agree with TRBD2. J lost 3 bases, V lost 5 bases, and 7 bases had no gene match. The CDR3 consists of 14 residues. From germline, CDR1 is SEHNR and CDR2 FQNEAQ (reference sequence). CDR3 DNA sequence: TGTGCCAGCAGCCCCAAGTGGGGGGGCTACGAGCAGTACTTC. Translated, it gives CASSPKWGGYEQYF.

The rearrangement links TRBV27 to TRBJ2-1; a possible D gene is TRBD2 (6 bases). V was trimmed by 3 bases and J by 8 bases, leaving 20 bases between them. This CDR3 has 16 residues. Germline V gene data show CDR1 as MNHEY and CDR2 as SMNVEV (reference sequence). The CDR3 bases are TGTGCCAGCAGTTTCGTTGGGCAGGGTAAGCGGGATGAGCAGTTCTTC. Translated, it gives CASSFVGQGKRDEQFF.

This clonotype occurred many times. The J gene is TRBJ2-3, the V gene TRBV7-6; D is possibly TRBD2 (5 bases). This CDR3 spans 16 amino acids. The V gene lost 6 bases and the J gene lost 6 bases, with 22 bases spanning the gap. Germline V gene data show CDR1 as SGHVS and CDR2 as FNYEAQ. The CDR3 loop reads CASSLRTVGGVDTQYF. The DNA for the CDR3 is TGTGCCAGCAGTCTGAGAACCGTAGGAGGTGTGGATACGCAGTATTTT. The variable domain in full, completed from reference TRBV7-6 and TRBJ2-3, reads GAGVSQSPRYKVTKRGQDVALRCDPISGHVSLYWYRQALGQGPEFLTYFNYEAQQDKSGLPNDRFSAERPEGSISTLTIQRTEQRDSAMYRCASSLRTVGGVDTQYFGPGTRLTVL.

This clonotype was counted ten times or more. The chain recombines TRBV7-2 with TRBJ1-4; TRBD1 agrees at 8 bases. The CDR3 has 13 amino acids. V lost 4 bases, J lost 13 bases, and 8 bases stayed unmatched. Germline values: CDR1 SGHTA, CDR2 FQGNSA. CDR3 sequence (DNA): TGTGCCAGCAGCTCTATCCTTGGACAGGGACTGTTTTTT. Its translation is CASSSILGQGLFF.

This clonotype was counted between two and nine times. The rearrangement uses TRBV15 and TRBJ2-5; 7 nucleotides agree with TRBD1. V shed 6 bases and J 3 bases; nucleotides not matched to a gene: 7. Per the germline V gene, CDR1 is LNHNV and CDR2 is YYDKDF (reference sequence). The CDR3 is 14 residues long. CDR3 coding DNA: TGTGCCACCAGTCCGACCGGGACAGAAGAGACCCAGTACTTC. It translates to CATSPTGTEETQYF.